The clone carrying this T cell receptor (beta chain) came up many times. What it binds is not known. This sample was included in a study of T-cell reconstitution after alpha-beta-depleted transplantation in children. The CDR3 extends over 15 amino acids. V lost 6 bases, J lost 4 bases, and 9 bases stayed unmatched. Germline CDR1 is MNHEY and CDR2 is SVGEGT. Unique molecular identifiers were used to barcode this TCRbeta library. One entry per CDR3 protein results from TCRdb running MiXCR on the PCR reads. The profile covers about 110,000 distinct CDR3 sequences, with around 6.4% appearing a single time and 20% to 25% taken by the ten largest. General study findings and limits: T-cell counts and diversity were attributed mostly to newly produced T cells one year after transplant.

The receptor comes from a male patient under 10 years old who had a stem cell transplant for acute lymphoblastic leukemia, so the T cells may come from the graft donor. Sample: PBMCs, mostly from graft donor cells, taken 360 days after TCRalphabeta/CD19-depleted stem cell transplant. This chain connects TRBV6-2 or TRBV6-3 to TRBJ1-2, with TRBD1 matching over 9 bases. CDR3 in DNA: TGTGCCAGCAGACCTACCGGGACAGGGATCTATGGCTACACCTTC. This encodes CASRPTGTGIYGYTF.